This T cell receptor beta chain is drawn from a study of lymphopenia after photon versus proton radiotherapy. The assay was immunoSEQ multiplex PCR, and TCRdb's table has in-frame clones only and misses some. Of around 70,000 clones listed, roughly 90% are singletons. About this clone: Its matching antigen is unknown.

The V gene's germline CDR1 is MDHEN and CDR2 SYDVKM. The CDR3 runs to 17 residues. Between the trimmed V and J ends, which lost 8 bases and 4 bases, there was a span of 26 bases. Study conclusions and caveats: Proton therapy kept repertoires fairly stable, unlike photons, which gained effector/memory cells. Survival link was tested only in deceased patients; proton benefit remains a possibility. Post-nadir diversity loss with photons came from oligoclonal expansion, particularly CD8+ Temra cells.

This TCR was recovered from a woman in her seventies with pancreatic cancer. The rearrangement joins TRBV28 to TRBJ1-1, with a possible D match to TRBD1 (5 bases). This specimen was peripheral blood, taken from a patient treated with photon-based radiotherapy. This CDR3 is CASERPRTLRGSTEAFF. The CDR3 bases are TGTGCCAGCGAGAGACCTAGAACTCTCCGGGGGAGCACTGAAGCTTTCTTT.